This T cell receptor beta chain was recorded in a study of blood T cell repertoires in COVID-19. V was clipped by 4 bases and J by 9 bases, with 23 bases between them. Germline V gives CDR1 SGDLS, CDR2 YYNGEE. This CDR3 contains 16 residues. Which cohort a participant joined came from the clinical history participants gave. Authors' data handling: Quantification of nucleated cells was approximated via reference gene primer amplification. Profiling relied on immunoSEQ multiplex PCR, and the TCRdb table lists in-frame clones only, not all of them. V and J calls and clone size follow that table, whereas D and trimming were derived from the DNA. Here the sample spans around 190,000 clones, about 91% being singletons.

This receptor was taken from a young man with acute COVID-19. J is TRBJ2-1 and V is TRBV9; no definite D call. The sample comprised PBMCs or T cells enriched from blood (not recorded which). In nucleotides, the CDR3 is TGTGCCAGCAGCCCCCGTAGTCAACCCCAGCGTAGTGAGCAGTTCTTC. Amino acid sequence: CASSPRSQPQRSEQFF.